This T cell receptor beta chain was observed in a study of glioma-infiltrating T cells after dendritic cell vaccination. At the level of the study: Monocyte-derived dendritic cells, cultured less than 9 days with IL-4 and GM-CSF, were pulsed with autologous tumor lysate.

The PCR used 60 V beta and 13 J beta primers. Data came from immunoSEQ multiplex PCR; TCRdb stores just in-frame clones and leaves some out. There are 65,000 to 90,000 clones in the sample; over 75% occur only once, and 2.1% lies in the top ten. Per the germline V gene, CDR1 is SGHTA and CDR2 is FQGNSA. V lost 3 bases to trimming and J lost 1 base; unmatched junction nucleotides: 1. The CDR3 spans 15 residues. This clonotype was sampled from a human donor with glioblastoma. The sample in question was blood, obtained before dendritic cell vaccination. The chain carries TRBV7-2 and TRBJ2-7; 12 bases are a match to TRBD2. The CDR3 spells CASSFLAGGSYEQYF. The CDR3, as DNA: TGTGCCAGCAGCTTCCTAGCGGGGGGGTCCTACGAGCAGTACTTC.